This T cell receptor (beta chain) was captured in a study of CXCR3-negative and CXCR3-positive naive CD8 T cells. Study-level results: The level of CXCR3 expression partially decreased after cryopreservation; the majority of assays used fresh PBMCs.

The study made its TRB cDNA libraries by 5' RACE, adding UMI labels. From its re-call of the 5' RACE reads, TCRdb lists each CDR3 protein once, without DNA. Recorded for this sample: 6,700 or so distinct CDR3 sequences. The germline V gene encodes CDR1 SQVTM and CDR2 ANQGSEA. The CDR3 is made up of 13 amino acids. This clonotype is deemed medium-sized by its frequency. Its antigen is undetermined. The clonotype originates from a human donor in good health. Some clones in this sample may be carry-over from other donors' samples. This chain joins TRBV29-1 and TRBJ2-7; TCRdb proposes TRBD1, but this gene call is untestable without DNA. Sequences were obtained from naive CXCR3- CD8+ T cells from blood. Subset meaning: CD45RO-CCR7+CD27+CD95- naive CD8+ T cells lacking CXCR3 (TNR3-). The CDR3 is CSVVGQGIYEQYF.